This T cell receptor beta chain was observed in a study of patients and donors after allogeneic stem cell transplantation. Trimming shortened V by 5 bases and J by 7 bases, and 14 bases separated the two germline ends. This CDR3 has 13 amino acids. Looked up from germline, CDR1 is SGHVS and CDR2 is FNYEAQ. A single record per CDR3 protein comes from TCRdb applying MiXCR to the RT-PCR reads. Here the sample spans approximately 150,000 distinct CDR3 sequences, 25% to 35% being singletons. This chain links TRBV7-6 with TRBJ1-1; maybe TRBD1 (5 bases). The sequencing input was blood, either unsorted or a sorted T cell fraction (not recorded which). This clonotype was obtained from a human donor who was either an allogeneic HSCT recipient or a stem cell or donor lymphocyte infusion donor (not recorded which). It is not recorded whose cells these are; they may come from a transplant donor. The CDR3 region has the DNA TGTGCCAGCAGCCCTGTCGACAGTAGTGAAGCTTTCTTT. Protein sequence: CASSPVDSSEAFF.